Detailed here is one T cell receptor (beta chain). The record originates from a study of T-cell reconstitution after alpha-beta-depleted transplantation in children. Unique molecular identifiers were built into the TCRbeta library. TCRdb used MiXCR to reprocess the PCR reads, holding one entry per CDR3 protein. The sample has 640,000 or so distinct CDR3 sequences, roughly 15% seen once. V lost 3 bases to trimming and J lost 0 bases, with 13 bases between them. This CDR3 contains 16 residues. The germline V gene has CDR1 MGHRA and CDR2 YSYEKL. The chain recombines TRBV4-1 with TRBJ2-3; weak D call: TRBD1 (7 bases). This sequence originates from a human donor who donated a stem cell graft to a child with acute myeloid leukemia. The sequencing here drew on PBMCs from the stem cell graft donor, taken from the stem cell graft. CDR3 DNA: TGCGCCAGCAGCCAGGAGGGGACAGCTAGCACAGATACGCAGTATTTT. Protein sequence: CASSQEGTASTDTQYF.